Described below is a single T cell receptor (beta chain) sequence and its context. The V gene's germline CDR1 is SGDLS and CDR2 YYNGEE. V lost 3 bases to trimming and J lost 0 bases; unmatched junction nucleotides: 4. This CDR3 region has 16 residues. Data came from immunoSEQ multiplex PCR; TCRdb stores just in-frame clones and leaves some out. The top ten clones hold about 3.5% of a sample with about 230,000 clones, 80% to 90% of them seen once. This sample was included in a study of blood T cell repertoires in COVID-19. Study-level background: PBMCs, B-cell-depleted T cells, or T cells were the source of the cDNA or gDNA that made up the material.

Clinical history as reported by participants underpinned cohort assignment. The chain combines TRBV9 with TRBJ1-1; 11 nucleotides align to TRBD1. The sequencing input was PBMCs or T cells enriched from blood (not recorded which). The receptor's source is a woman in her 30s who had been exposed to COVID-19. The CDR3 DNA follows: TGTGCCAGCAGCGCCGGGACAGGGGGGATGAACACTGAAGCTTTCTTT. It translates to CASSAGTGGMNTEAFF. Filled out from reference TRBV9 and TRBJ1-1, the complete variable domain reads DSGVTQTPKHLITATGQRVTLRCSPRSGDLSVYWYQQSLDQGLQFLIQYYNGEERAKGNILERFSAQQFPDLHSELNLSSLELGDSALYFCASSAGTGGMNTEAFFGQGTRLTVV.